This T cell receptor (beta chain) was identified in a study of radiotherapy plus CTLA-4 blockade in lung cancer. Sequencing was performed with immunoSEQ multiplex PCR; in TCRdb, only in-frame clones are kept and a portion is missing. The sample consists of 60,000 or so clones, 77% of them appearing once. Study results and limitations: Peripheral blood showed expansion of tumor-derived TCR clones after radiotherapy and ipilimumab.

Unmatched junction bases numbered 15, after V lost 10 bases and J lost 5 bases. The CDR3 extends over 16 amino acids. The germline V gene has CDR1 ENHRY and CDR2 SYGVKD. A note on this clone: Its specificity is not known.

The sequencing used peripheral blood, collected from a patient treated with radiotherapy plus ipilimumab. The V call is TRBV10-3, the J call TRBJ2-2, with 8 bases aligning to TRBD2. The source is a human donor with non-small cell lung cancer who had a partial response to radiotherapy plus ipilimumab. CDR3 in DNA: TGTGCCACCGCAAGCGGGGGCAACTTGGGGACCGGGGAGCTGTTTTTT. Encoded protein: CATASGGNLGTGELFF.